This T cell receptor (beta chain) was identified during a study of cytomegalovirus exposure and HLA in healthy donors. In the study overall: Out of roughly 200 million T cells, an earlier analysis found fewer than 140 million unique TCR beta sequences in total.

Whole-study findings and limits: When presence/absence was analysed, sequencing depth was taken to be roughly uniform across donors.

In regard to this clone: What it binds is not known.

It was with 60 Vbeta and 13 Jbeta primers that the PCR ran. Sequencing used immunoSEQ multiplex PCR; TCRdb keeps in-frame clones, though not all of them. This sample has about 170,000 clones, with roughly 85% found just once. The sequenced sample was PBMCs. This receptor was taken from a man aged 18 to 30 in good health and CMV-seropositive.

The CDR3 region is CASSLMGQGTNYGYTF. CDR3 in DNA: TGTGCCAGCAGCTTAATGGGACAGGGAACTAACTATGGCTACACCTTC. This chain connects TRBV7-2 to TRBJ1-2, with 9 bases identical to TRBD1. V was pared by 2 bases and J by 0 bases, with 4 bases of the junction left unmatched. CDR1 SGHTA and CDR2 FQGNSA come from the germline V gene. This CDR3 spans 16 amino acids.